The entry that follows covers one T cell receptor (beta chain) sequence. Its antigen is unknown. The CDR3 has 19 amino acids. Using a J-beta primer mix together with a sample-barcoded 5' primer, a second PCR was run for roughly 7 to 12 cycles. Carrying 12 random nucleotides, a template-switch adaptor labeled each individual cDNA molecule. One entry per CDR3 protein, called by TCRdb with MiXCR from the 5' RACE reads. The data show about 1.6 million distinct CDR3 sequences, about 35% seen once. This record belongs to a study of blood T cells in healthy people across ages. Donors gave around 10 milliliters of peripheral blood apiece. The study's findings and limits: Unsorted PBMCs ruled out conclusive naive versus antigen-experienced comparison.

The J gene is TRBJ2-7, the V gene TRBV21-1; the table names TRBD1, a call not compared with the DNA. TRBV21-1 counts as a pseudogene. Sequenced sample: blood. This receptor was taken from a woman aged 30 to 39 in good health. The CDR3 spells CASSNAPKARDRVGHEQYF. The CDR3 DNA sequence: TGTGCCAGCAGCAATGCCCCTAAGGCCCGGGACAGGGTAGGCCACGAGCAGTACTTC.